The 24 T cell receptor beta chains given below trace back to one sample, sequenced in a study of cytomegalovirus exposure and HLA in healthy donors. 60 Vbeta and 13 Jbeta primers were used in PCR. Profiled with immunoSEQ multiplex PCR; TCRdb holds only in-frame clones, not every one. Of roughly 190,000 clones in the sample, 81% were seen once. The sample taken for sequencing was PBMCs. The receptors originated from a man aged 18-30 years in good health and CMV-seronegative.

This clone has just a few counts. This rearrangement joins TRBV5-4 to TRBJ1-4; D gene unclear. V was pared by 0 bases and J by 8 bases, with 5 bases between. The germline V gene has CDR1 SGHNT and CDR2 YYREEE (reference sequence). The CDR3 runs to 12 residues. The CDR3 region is CASSLGAEKLFF. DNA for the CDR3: TGTGCCAGCAGCTTGGGGGCGGAAAAACTGTTTTTT. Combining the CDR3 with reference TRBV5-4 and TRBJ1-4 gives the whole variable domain ETGVTQSPTHLIKTRGQQVTLRCSSQSGHNTVSWYQQALGQGPQFIFQYYREEENGRGNFPPRFSGLQFPNYSSELNVNALELDDSALYLCASSLGAEKLFFGSGTQLSVL.

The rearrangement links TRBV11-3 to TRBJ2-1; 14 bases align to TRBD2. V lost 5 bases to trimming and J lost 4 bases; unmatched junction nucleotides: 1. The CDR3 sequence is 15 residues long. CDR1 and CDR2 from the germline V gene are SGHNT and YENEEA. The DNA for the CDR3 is TGTGCCAGCAGCAGACTAGCGGGGGGGTACAATGAGCAGTTCTTC. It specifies CASSRLAGGYNEQFF.

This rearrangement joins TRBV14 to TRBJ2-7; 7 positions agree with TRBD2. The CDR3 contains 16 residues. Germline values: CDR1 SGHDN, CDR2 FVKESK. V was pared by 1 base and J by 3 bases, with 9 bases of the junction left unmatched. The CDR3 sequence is CASSQGLAALGYEQYF. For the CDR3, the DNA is TGTGCCAGCAGCCAAGGGCTAGCGGCCCTCGGCTACGAGCAGTACTTC. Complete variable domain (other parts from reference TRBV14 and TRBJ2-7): EAGVTQFPSHSVIEKGQTVTLRCDPISGHDNLYWYRRVMGKEIKFLLHFVKESKQDESGMPNNRFLAERTGGTYSTLKVQPAELEDSGVYFCASSQGLAALGYEQYFGPGTRLTVT.

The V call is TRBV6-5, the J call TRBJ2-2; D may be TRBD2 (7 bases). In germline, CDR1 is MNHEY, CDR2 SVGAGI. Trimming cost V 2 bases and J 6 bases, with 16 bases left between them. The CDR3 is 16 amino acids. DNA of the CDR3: TGTGCCAGCAGTTACCCAGCGGGAAGGGGGGCCGGGGAGCTGTTTTTT. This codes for CASSYPAGRGAGELFF.

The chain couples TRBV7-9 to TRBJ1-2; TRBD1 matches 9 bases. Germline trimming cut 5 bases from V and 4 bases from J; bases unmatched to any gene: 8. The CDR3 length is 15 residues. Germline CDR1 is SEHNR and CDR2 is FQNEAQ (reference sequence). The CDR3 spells CASSQQGQGGYGYTF. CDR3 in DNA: TGTGCCAGCAGCCAACAGGGACAGGGCGGCTATGGCTACACCTTC.

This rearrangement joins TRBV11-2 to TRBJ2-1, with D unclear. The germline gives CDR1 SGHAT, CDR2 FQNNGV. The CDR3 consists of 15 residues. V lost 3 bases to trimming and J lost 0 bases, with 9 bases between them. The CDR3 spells CASSFLRSSYNEQFF. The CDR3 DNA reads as TGTGCCAGCAGCTTTTTGCGGAGCTCCTACAATGAGCAGTTCTTC. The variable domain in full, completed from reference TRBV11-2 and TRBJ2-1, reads EAGVAQSPRYKIIEKRQSVAFWCNPISGHATLYWYQQILGQGPKLLIQFQNNGVVDDSQLPKDRFSAERLKGVDSTLKIQPAKLEDSAVYLCASSFLRSSYNEQFFGPGTRLTVL.

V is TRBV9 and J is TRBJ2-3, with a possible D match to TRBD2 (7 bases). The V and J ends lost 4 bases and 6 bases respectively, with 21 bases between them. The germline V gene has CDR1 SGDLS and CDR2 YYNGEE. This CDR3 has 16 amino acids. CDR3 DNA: TGTGCCAGCAGCCCTAGGGGGGGCCAATTGTCGGATACGCAGTATTTT. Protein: CASSPRGGQLSDTQYF.

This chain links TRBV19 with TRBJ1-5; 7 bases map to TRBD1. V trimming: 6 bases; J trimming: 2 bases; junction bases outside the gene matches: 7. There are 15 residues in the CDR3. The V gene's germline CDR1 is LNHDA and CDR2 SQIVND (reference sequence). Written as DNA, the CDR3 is TGTGCCAGTAGGAGAGGAGGGGGCGGCAATCAGCCCCAGCATTTT. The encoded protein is CASRRGGGGNQPQHF.

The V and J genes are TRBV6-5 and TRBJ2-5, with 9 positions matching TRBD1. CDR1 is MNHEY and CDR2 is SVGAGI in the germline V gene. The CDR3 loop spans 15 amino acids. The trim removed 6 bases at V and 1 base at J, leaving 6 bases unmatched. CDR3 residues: CASSWDRARQETQYF. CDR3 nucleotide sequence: TGTGCCAGCAGCTGGGACAGGGCCCGCCAAGAGACCCAGTACTTC.

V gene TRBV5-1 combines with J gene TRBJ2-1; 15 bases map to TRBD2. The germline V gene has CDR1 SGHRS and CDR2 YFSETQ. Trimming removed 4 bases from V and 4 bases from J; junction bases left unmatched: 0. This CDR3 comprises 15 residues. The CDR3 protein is CASSGLAGGYNEQFF. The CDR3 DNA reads TGCGCCAGCAGCGGACTAGCGGGGGGGTACAATGAGCAGTTCTTC.

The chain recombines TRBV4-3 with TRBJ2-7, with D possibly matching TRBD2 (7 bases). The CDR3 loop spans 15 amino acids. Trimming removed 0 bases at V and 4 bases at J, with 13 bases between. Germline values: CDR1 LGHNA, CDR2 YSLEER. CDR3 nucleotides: TGCGCCAGCAGCCAAGATTACGGGGGGCGGTACGAGCAGTACTTC. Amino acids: CASSQDYGGRYEQYF.

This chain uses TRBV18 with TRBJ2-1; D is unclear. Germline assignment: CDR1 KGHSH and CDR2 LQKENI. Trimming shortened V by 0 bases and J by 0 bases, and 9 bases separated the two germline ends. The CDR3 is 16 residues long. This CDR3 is CASSPPSLNSYNEQFF. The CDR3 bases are TGTGCCAGCTCACCACCCTCACTAAACTCCTACAATGAGCAGTTCTTC.

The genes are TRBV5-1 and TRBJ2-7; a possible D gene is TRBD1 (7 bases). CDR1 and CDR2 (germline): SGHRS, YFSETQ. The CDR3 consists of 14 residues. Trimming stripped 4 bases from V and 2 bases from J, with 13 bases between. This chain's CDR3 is CASSHTGEAYEQYF. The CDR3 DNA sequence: TGCGCCAGCAGCCACACAGGGGAGGCCTACGAGCAGTACTTC.

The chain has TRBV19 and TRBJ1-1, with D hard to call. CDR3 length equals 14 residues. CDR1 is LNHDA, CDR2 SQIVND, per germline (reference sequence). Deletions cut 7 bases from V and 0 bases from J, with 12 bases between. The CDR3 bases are TGTGCCAGTACCGAGGCAGTTATGAACACTGAAGCTTTCTTT. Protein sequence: CASTEAVMNTEAFF.

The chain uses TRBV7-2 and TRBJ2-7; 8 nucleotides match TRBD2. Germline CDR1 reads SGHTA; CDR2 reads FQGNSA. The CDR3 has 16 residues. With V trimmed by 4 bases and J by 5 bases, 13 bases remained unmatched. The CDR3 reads CASSSQRGGRIHEQYF. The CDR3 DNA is TGTGCCAGCAGCTCCCAACGGGGGGGGCGCATCCACGAGCAGTACTTC. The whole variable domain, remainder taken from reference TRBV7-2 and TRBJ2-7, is GAGVSQSPSNKVTEKGKDVELRCDPISGHTALYWYRQSLGQGLEFLIYFQGNSAPDKSGLPSDRFSAERTGGSVSTLTIQRTQQEDSAVYLCASSSQRGGRIHEQYFGPGTRLTVT.

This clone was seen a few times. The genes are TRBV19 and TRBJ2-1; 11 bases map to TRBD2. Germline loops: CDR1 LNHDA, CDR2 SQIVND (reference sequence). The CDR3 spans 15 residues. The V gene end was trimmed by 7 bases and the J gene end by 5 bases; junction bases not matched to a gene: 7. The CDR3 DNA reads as TGTGCCAGTAAGGTAGGGACTAGCGGAAACAATGAGCAGTTCTTC. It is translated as CASKVGTSGNNEQFF.

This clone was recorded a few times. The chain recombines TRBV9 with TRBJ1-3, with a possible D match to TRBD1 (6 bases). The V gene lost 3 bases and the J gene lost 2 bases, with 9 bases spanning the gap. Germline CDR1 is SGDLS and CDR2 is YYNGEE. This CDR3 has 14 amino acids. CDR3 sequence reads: CASSAGTTGNTIYF. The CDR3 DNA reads TGTGCCAGCAGCGCCGGGACAACTGGAAACACCATATATTTT. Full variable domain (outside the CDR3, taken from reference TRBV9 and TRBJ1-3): DSGVTQTPKHLITATGQRVTLRCSPRSGDLSVYWYQQSLDQGLQFLIQYYNGEERAKGNILERFSAQQFPDLHSELNLSSLELGDSALYFCASSAGTTGNTIYFGEGSWLTVV.

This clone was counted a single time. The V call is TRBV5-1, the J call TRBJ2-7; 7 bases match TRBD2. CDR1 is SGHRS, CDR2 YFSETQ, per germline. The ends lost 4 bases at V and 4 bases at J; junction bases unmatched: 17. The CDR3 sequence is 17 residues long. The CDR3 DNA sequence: TGCGCCAGCAGCCCATCCCGGGGTCTAGCGGAGAAATACGAGCAGTACTTC. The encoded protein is CASSPSRGLAEKYEQYF.

CDR3: CASSLQRTSGRNYNEQFF. CDR3 nucleotide sequence: TGTGCCAGCAGCCTCCAAAGGACTAGCGGGAGGAACTACAATGAGCAGTTCTTC. The rearrangement joins TRBV7-2 to TRBJ2-1, with TRBD2 matching over 14 bases. Germline V lookup: CDR1 SGHTA, CDR2 FQGNSA. The CDR3 runs to 18 residues. The trim removed 5 bases at V and 3 bases at J, leaving 9 bases unmatched.

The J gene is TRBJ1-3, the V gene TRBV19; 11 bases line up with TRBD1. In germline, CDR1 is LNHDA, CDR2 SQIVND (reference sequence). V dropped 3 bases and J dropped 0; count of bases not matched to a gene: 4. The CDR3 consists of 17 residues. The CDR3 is CASSIAGTGGSGNTIYF. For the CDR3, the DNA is TGTGCCAGTAGTATCGCCGGGACAGGGGGCTCTGGAAACACCATATATTTT.

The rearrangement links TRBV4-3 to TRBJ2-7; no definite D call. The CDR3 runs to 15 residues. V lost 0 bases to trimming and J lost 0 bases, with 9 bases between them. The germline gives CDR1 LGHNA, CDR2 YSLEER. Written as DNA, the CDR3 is TGCGCCAGCAGCCAAGATCCTGCGAACTCCTACGAGCAGTACTTC. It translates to CASSQDPANSYEQYF.

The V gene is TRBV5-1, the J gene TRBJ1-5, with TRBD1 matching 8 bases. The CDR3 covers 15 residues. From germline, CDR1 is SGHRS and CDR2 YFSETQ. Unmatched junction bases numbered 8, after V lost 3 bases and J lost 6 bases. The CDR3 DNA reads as TGCGCCAGCAGCTCCTCAGGGGGCACCGGTCAGCCCCAGCATTTT. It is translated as CASSSSGGTGQPQHF.

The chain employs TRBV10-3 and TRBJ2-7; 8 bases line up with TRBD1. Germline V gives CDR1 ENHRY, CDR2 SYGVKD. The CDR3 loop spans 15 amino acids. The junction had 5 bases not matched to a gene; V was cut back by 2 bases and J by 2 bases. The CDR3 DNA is TGTGCCATCAGTGAGAACCGGGACAGGACCTACGAGCAGTACTTC. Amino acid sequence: CAISENRDRTYEQYF.

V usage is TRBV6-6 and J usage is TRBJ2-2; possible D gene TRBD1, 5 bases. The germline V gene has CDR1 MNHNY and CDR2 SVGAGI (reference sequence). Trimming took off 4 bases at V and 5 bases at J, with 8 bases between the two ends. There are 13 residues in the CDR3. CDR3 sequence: CASSSRATGELFF. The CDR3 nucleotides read TGTGCCAGCAGTTCCAGGGCGACCGGGGAGCTGTTTTTT.